The clone carrying this TCR beta chain was counted a single time. Its antigen is unknown. CDR1 and CDR2 from the germline V gene are SGHAT and FQNNGV. This CDR3 region has 14 residues. Trimming cost V 7 bases and J 0 bases, with 11 bases left between them. Use of 60 Vbeta and 13 Jbeta primers characterized the PCR. The table came from immunoSEQ multiplex PCR; TCRdb's copy has only in-frame clones and leaves some out. Seen here are approximately 79,000 clones, around 81% observed once, and the top ten hold approximately 1.5%. This sample stems from a study of cytomegalovirus exposure and HLA in healthy donors. Findings and caveats of the study: Previous analysis showed most TCR beta V segments were productive about 87% or about 30% of the time. Sequencing depth across donors, presence/absence analyses assumed, was roughly uniform.

The source material was PBMCs. The rearrangement uses TRBV11-2 and TRBJ2-3; tentative D call: TRBD2 (6 bases). The receptor was derived from a man aged 40-55 years in good health and CMV-seronegative. The CDR3 DNA sequence: TGTGCCAGCATGTCCGGGAGTAGCACAGATACGCAGTATTTT. Translated: CASMSGSSTDTQYF.